These 27 T cell receptor beta chains originate from one sample sequenced in a study of sequential checkpoint blockade in melanoma (dated by TCRdb to 2018 to 2020). Library preparation was by the immunoSEQ multiplex PCR assay. TCRdb re-hosts the immuneACCESS table, in-frame sequences only. Its copies lack some clones; in the studies checked, an unresolved V gene accounts for under half of them, and the cause for the rest is not known. A total of 18,000 or so clones appear in this sample, roughly 53% of them only once. The ten largest account for approximately 15% of the sample. The treatment or condition label corresponds to: randomized to nivolumab then ipilimumab (arm A) or the reverse (arm B). The sequencing here drew on CD8+ T cells sorted from blood (inferred from file names), taken from a patient given nivolumab and ipilimumab in sequence. These TCRs come from a human donor with melanoma.

This chain links TRBV11-1 with TRBJ2-5, with D possibly TRBD1 on 6 matching bases. The V and J ends lost 4 bases and 1 base respectively, with 16 bases between them. CDR3 size: 16 residues. Germline values: CDR1 SGHAT, CDR2 FQDESV (reference sequence). The CDR3 sequence is CASSSFGDKVQETQYF. CDR3 DNA sequence: TGTGCCAGCAGCTCCTTTGGGGACAAAGTCCAAGAGACCCAGTACTTC.

The chain joins TRBV5-4 to TRBJ2-2; 7 nucleotides align to TRBD1. The V segment lost 1 base and the J segment 4 bases; nucleotides outside the gene matches: 13. Germline V gives CDR1 SGHNT, CDR2 YYREEE (reference sequence). The CDR3 contains 18 residues. The DNA of the CDR3 is TGTGCCAGCAGCTTGTTGATTGGGAAAGACAGGGCCACCGGGGAGCTGTTTTTT. Its protein product is CASSLLIGKDRATGELFF.

The chain links TRBV18 to TRBJ2-7; 10 bases match TRBD1. The CDR3 has 15 residues. Trimming took 4 bases from V and 4 from J; bases not matched to a gene: 7. Germline V gene lookup returns CDR1 KGHSH and CDR2 LQKENI. CDR3 amino acids: CASSLPGTGVYEQYF. In DNA form, the CDR3 reads TGTGCCAGCTCACTTCCCGGGACAGGGGTTTACGAGCAGTACTTC.

A note on this clone: Other DNA sequences in this sample translate to the same CDR3. The V call is TRBV6-5, the J call TRBJ1-1; 10 nucleotides agree with TRBD1. This CDR3 is built from 14 residues. Germline loops: CDR1 MNHEY, CDR2 SVGAGI. The ends lost 6 bases at V and 5 bases at J; junction bases unmatched: 6. CDR3 in amino acids: CASSLGQGWTEAFF. DNA for the CDR3: TGTGCCAGCAGCTTGGGACAGGGGTGGACTGAAGCTTTCTTT.

The table lists this clone with a few counts. This chain links TRBV10-3 with TRBJ1-6; D gene unclear. Germline V gene lookup returns CDR1 ENHRY and CDR2 SYGVKD. Trimming left V 2 bases short and J 16 bases short, with 9 bases between. The CDR3 totals 11 residues. The CDR3, as DNA: TGTGCCATCAGTGAGGGGCCTATTCTCCACTTT. Translated, it gives CAISEGPILHF.

This sequence joins TRBV6-6 and TRBJ2-7; TRBD2 is a possible D gene (6 bases). Germline V gene lookup returns CDR1 MNHNY and CDR2 SVGAGI (reference sequence). V shed 7 bases and J shed 0 bases, with 10 bases lying between them. The CDR3 is made up of 13 amino acids. The CDR3 protein is CASTSGDSYEQYF. For the CDR3, the DNA is TGTGCCAGCACCTCGGGGGACTCCTACGAGCAGTACTTC.

This clone has only a few counts. The chain recombines TRBV19 with TRBJ2-2; 9 bases match TRBD2. CDR1 is LNHDA, CDR2 SQIVND, per germline (reference sequence). J gave up 8 bases and V 6 bases, and 10 bases lay outside the gene matches. CDR3 length: 15 residues. CDR3 sequence (DNA): TGTGCCAGTAGCCCTCTCACCCTAGCGGGGGGGGAGCTGTTTTTT. Its translation: CASSPLTLAGGELFF.

The V gene is TRBV6-1, the J gene TRBJ1-4; D is unclear. Deletions cut 1 base from V and 7 bases from J, with 10 bases between. Germline V gene data show CDR1 as MNHNS and CDR2 as SASEGT. This CDR3 comprises 14 residues. CDR3 in amino acids: CASSEGSTGEKLFF. CDR3 bases: TGTGCCAGCAGTGAAGGGTCGACTGGTGAAAAACTGTTTTTT.

A few counts support this clone. This sequence joins TRBV28 and TRBJ2-1; 9 bases map to TRBD2. J gave up 13 bases and V 10 bases, and 26 bases lay outside the gene matches. Germline-derived CDR1 and CDR2 are MDHEN and SYDVKM. The CDR3 sequence is 17 residues long. The CDR3 DNA is TGTGCCACGTCCGGGGACCCTGAGAGCGGGGGGATAGAGGGACAGTTCTTC. Residues: CATSGDPESGGIEGQFF.

This clone has more than one count but fewer than ten. The rearrangement joins TRBV11-2 to TRBJ2-7; D unresolved. Trimming removed 5 bases at V and 2 bases at J, with 7 bases between. The CDR3 contains 12 residues. Germline V lookup: CDR1 SGHAT, CDR2 FQNNGV. The CDR3: CASSEHAYEQYF. The CDR3 region has the DNA TGTGCCAGCAGCGAACACGCCTACGAGCAGTACTTC.

On this clone: The likely explanation is a read error, given a far larger clone one base away. The genes are TRBV7-9 and TRBJ2-7; D is undetermined. The CDR3 length is 17 residues. CDR1 and CDR2 from the germline V gene are SEHNR and FQNEAQ (reference sequence). V lost 5 bases and J 6 bases, leaving 26 bases between the germline ends. The CDR3 sequence is CASSQRGNVPSRGEQYF. In DNA, the CDR3 is TGTGCCAGCAGCCAGAGAGGAAACGTCCCAAGTCGAGGCGAGCAGTACTTC.

The chain combines TRBV5-4 with TRBJ2-2; TRBD2 matches at 8 bases. With V trimmed by 2 bases and J by 0 bases, 3 bases remained unmatched. Germline loops: CDR1 SGHNT, CDR2 YYREEE (reference sequence). The CDR3 is made up of 16 amino acids. The CDR3 nucleotides are TGTGCCAGCAGCTTAGCGGGAGATCCGAACACCGGGGAGCTGTTTTTT. It specifies CASSLAGDPNTGELFF.

The V call is TRBV5-1, the J call TRBJ2-7; 10 bases map to TRBD1. Germline V gene lookup returns CDR1 SGHRS and CDR2 YFSETQ. The CDR3 spans 15 residues. V was pared by 0 bases and J by 0 bases, with 0 bases of the junction left unmatched. The CDR3 protein is CASSLGTGGSYEQYF. In nucleotides, the CDR3 is TGCGCCAGCAGCTTGGGGACAGGGGGCTCCTACGAGCAGTACTTC.

The V and J genes are TRBV7-9 and TRBJ1-1; 9 bases match TRBD1. The germline gives CDR1 SEHNR, CDR2 FQNEAQ (reference sequence). V dropped 1 base and J dropped 4; count of bases not matched to a gene: 4. This CDR3 comprises 15 residues. The chain's CDR3 is CASSLEGQGGTEAFF. The CDR3 nucleotides are TGTGCCAGCAGCTTAGAGGGACAGGGAGGCACTGAAGCTTTCTTT.

By sample share, this clone is medium-sized. The chain combines TRBV9 with TRBJ1-1; tentatively, D is TRBD1 (6 bases). Germline CDR1 SGDLS, CDR2 YYNGEE. This CDR3 contains 13 residues. The germline V and J ends were trimmed by 7 bases and 5 bases, with 15 bases remaining between them. This CDR3 reads CASADRTGTEAFF. As DNA, the CDR3 is TGTGCCAGCGCCGACAGGACGGGAACTGAAGCTTTCTTT.

This clone was counted between two and nine times. At one of its ends the junction is not consistent with the germline gene, which may arise from a read error. Other nucleotide sequences from this sample produce the same CDR3. J is TRBJ1-6 and V is TRBV4-1, with D hard to call. Germline V gives CDR1 MGHRA, CDR2 YSYEKL. This CDR3 comprises 15 residues. The CDR3 loop is CASSQRKGEDSPLHF. CDR3 nucleotide sequence: TGTGCCAGCAGCCAACGAAAAGGCGAGGATTCACCCCTCCACTTT.

V is TRBV7-9 and J is TRBJ2-3; D remains ambiguous. V was cut by 2 bases and J by 3 bases, with 6 bases left in between. Germline values: CDR1 SEHNR, CDR2 FQNEAQ (reference sequence). The CDR3 spans 13 residues. The CDR3, as DNA: TGTGCCAGCAGCTTATTTACTACAGATACGCAGTATTTT. It specifies CASSLFTTDTQYF.

The V call is TRBV4-1, the J call TRBJ2-1; TRBD2 is a possible D gene (6 bases). This CDR3 contains 13 residues. Trimming removed 4 bases from V and 9 bases from J, with 13 bases in between. Germline loops: CDR1 MGHRA, CDR2 YSYEKL. CDR3 DNA: TGCGCCAGCAGCCCCAGGGAGGTTGGTGAGCAGTTCTTC. It specifies CASSPREVGEQFF.

The genes are TRBV27 and TRBJ2-1; the D gene is possibly TRBD2 (7 bases). Germline lookup yields CDR1 MNHEY and CDR2 SMNVEV (reference sequence). Trimming removed 3 bases at V and 4 bases at J, with 10 bases between. This CDR3 is 14 amino acids long. CDR3 residues: CASSFGGRYNEQFF. Here the CDR3 DNA reads TGTGCCAGCAGTTTCGGGGGGCGGTACAATGAGCAGTTCTTC.

This clone turned up a few times. This chain connects TRBV7-9 to TRBJ2-2; tentatively, D is TRBD2 (6 bases). Germline loops: CDR1 SEHNR, CDR2 FQNEAQ (reference sequence). The CDR3 loop spans 18 amino acids. Trimming removed 2 bases at V and 6 bases at J, with 22 bases between. CDR3 residues: CASSLSPQGGEGAGELFF. The CDR3 coding sequence is TGTGCCAGCAGCTTAAGCCCTCAGGGCGGGGAAGGGGCCGGGGAGCTGTTTTTT.

This clone was counted between two and nine times. The CDR3 nucleotides read TGTGCCAGTAGTATTGGGGCCGAAGGGAACACTGAAGCTTTCTTT. Protein sequence: CASSIGAEGNTEAFF. The rearrangement uses TRBV19 and TRBJ1-1; tentatively, D is TRBD1 (5 bases). Trimming took 3 bases from V and 1 from J, leaving 12 bases between them. This CDR3 is built from 15 residues. Germline lookup yields CDR1 LNHDA and CDR2 SQIVND (reference sequence).

The genes are TRBV27 and TRBJ1-5; 10 nucleotides match TRBD1. After removal of 5 bases from V and 6 bases from J, the junction contained 13 bases not matched to a gene. Germline CDR1 reads MNHEY; CDR2 reads SMNVEV (reference sequence). The CDR3 is 17 residues long. The DNA for the CDR3 is TGTGCCAGCAGTCCCCTCTCTCGGGACAGGGGAGTTCAGCCCCAGCATTTT. Translating it yields CASSPLSRDRGVQPQHF.

About this clone: An end of the junction does not agree with germline; a read error may underlie this. V is TRBV5-3 and J is TRBJ1-6; 9 positions agree with TRBD1. TRBV5-3 is assigned to the ORF class and has an uncertain function. CDR3 size: 14 residues. CDR3 nucleotide sequence: TGTGCCAGCAGCTTGGGGACAGGGCGATCACCCCTCCACTTT. It encodes CASSLGTGRSPLHF.

The CDR3 protein is CASSAGQKAPGELFF. The CDR3, as DNA: TGTGCCAGCAGTGCGGGACAAAAGGCACCCGGGGAGCTGTTTTTT. The V and J genes are TRBV2 and TRBJ2-2; possibly TRBD1 for D (6 bases). The CDR3 has 15 residues. The ends were cut back, 4 bases at V and 6 bases at J, with 15 bases in the middle. CDR1 is SNHLY, CDR2 FYNNEI, per germline.

In its sample, this clone was seen a few times. V gene TRBV19 combines with J gene TRBJ2-1; the D gene is possibly TRBD1 (6 bases). The length of the CDR3 is 14 residues. The germline V gene encodes CDR1 LNHDA and CDR2 SQIVND (reference sequence). V was trimmed by 7 bases and J by 4 bases, leaving 14 bases between them. This chain's CDR3 is CASTPGHLYNEQFF. The CDR3, as DNA: TGTGCCAGTACCCCGGGACACCTTTACAATGAGCAGTTCTTC.

The chain links TRBV27 to TRBJ1-1; D possibly corresponds to TRBD1 (5 bases). Germline V gives CDR1 MNHEY, CDR2 SMNVEV (reference sequence). V lost 4 bases and J 1 base, leaving 7 bases between the germline ends. The CDR3 runs to 13 residues. The CDR3 DNA reads as TGTGCCAGCAGTTGGACACAGAACACTGAAGCTTTCTTT. Amino acid sequence: CASSWTQNTEAFF.

V is TRBV2 and J is TRBJ1-3; 9 bases match TRBD1. The V and J ends lost 9 bases and 4 bases, in that order; junction bases with no gene match: 4. Germline lookup yields CDR1 SNHLY and CDR2 FYNNEI. The CDR3 has 13 residues. The DNA for the CDR3 is TGTGCCAGAGGGACAGGGACCGGAAACACCATATATTTT. It specifies CARGTGTGNTIYF.